This passage covers 20 T cell receptor beta chains from one sample sequenced in a study of beta chain features in type 1 diabetes. Every bit of the isolated RNA underwent reverse transcription, so sequencing read expressed TCRB transcripts. Profiling relied on immunoSEQ multiplex PCR, and the TCRdb table lists in-frame clones only, not all of them. The sample has some 400,000 clones, more than 13% seen once. The sample comprised naive CD4+ T cells from blood. Receptors were obtained from a woman younger than 30 in good health.

This clone has just a few counts. The chain combines TRBV10-3 with TRBJ2-7, with TRBD2 identical over 10 bases. The CDR3 is 12 amino acids. V was pared by 11 bases and J by 4 bases, with 5 bases of the junction left unmatched. Germline values: CDR1 ENHRY, CDR2 SYGVKD. CDR3 amino acids: CAVASGSYEQYF. The CDR3 region has the DNA TGTGCCGTTGCTAGCGGGAGTTACGAGCAGTACTTC.

This clone was picked up a small number of times. The chain links TRBV30 to TRBJ1-2; D is unclear. CDR1 and CDR2 (germline): GTSNPN, SVGIG (reference sequence). V lost 3 bases and J lost 4, with 6 bases in between. This CDR3 has 11 amino acids. DNA of the CDR3: TGTGCCTGGAGGGAGACCTATGGCTACACCTTC. It codes for CAWRETYGYTF.

The table lists this clone with a few counts. This chain connects TRBV25-1 to TRBJ1-5; D is possibly TRBD1 (6 bases). The germline V gene encodes CDR1 MGHDK and CDR2 SYGVNS. V was shortened by 7 bases and J by 4 bases, with 14 bases between the two germline ends. The CDR3 loop spans 14 amino acids. The CDR3 loop reads CASTNGQLNQPQHF. The CDR3 DNA sequence: TGTGCCAGCACCAACGGACAGCTTAATCAGCCCCAGCATTTT. The full variable domain, in which reference TRBV25-1 and TRBJ1-5 provide the parts outside the CDR3, is EADIYQTPRYLVIGTGKKITLECSQTMGHDKMYWYQQDPGMELHLIHYSYGVNSTEKGDLSSESTVSRIRTEHFPLTLESARPSHTSQYLCASTNGQLNQPQHFGDGTRLSIL.

Only a few counts were recorded for this clone. The chain recombines TRBV7-3 with TRBJ2-3; 11 bases map to TRBD1. Germline V gives CDR1 SGHTA, CDR2 FQGTGA. J gave up 3 bases and V 5 bases, and 4 bases lay outside the gene matches. The CDR3 is made up of 15 amino acids. CDR3 DNA: TGTGCCAGCAGCCCGGACAGGGGGCGAACAGATACGCAGTATTTT. Its translation is CASSPDRGRTDTQYF.

The chain is built from TRBV28 and TRBJ2-7; 7 nucleotides align to TRBD2. Trimming at V came to 2 bases and at J to 1 base, leaving 2 bases not matched to a gene. Germline V gene lookup returns CDR1 MDHEN and CDR2 SYDVKM. The CDR3 length is 14 residues. This chain's CDR3 is CASSLTGGSYEQYF. Here the CDR3 DNA reads TGTGCCAGCAGTTTAACGGGAGGATCCTACGAGCAGTACTTC.

V is TRBV30 and J is TRBJ2-3; D is undetermined. This CDR3 is 16 amino acids long. Per the germline V gene, CDR1 is GTSNPN and CDR2 is SVGIG (reference sequence). V lost 2 bases, J lost 3 bases, and 18 bases lay in between. The CDR3 DNA follows: TGTGCCTGGAGTCCTCTTGCCAGTACCGAAACAGATACGCAGTATTTT. Its translation is CAWSPLASTETDTQYF.

This clone came up a few times. V gene TRBV5-1 combines with J gene TRBJ2-3, with D unclear. The V end was cut by 1 base, the J end by 0 bases, with 6 bases between. Germline V CDR1 and CDR2: SGHRS, YFSETQ. This CDR3 comprises 14 residues. CDR3 region: CASSLNPSTDTQYF. The CDR3 DNA is TGCGCCAGCAGCTTGAATCCGAGCACAGATACGCAGTATTTT.

The chain is built from TRBV14 and TRBJ2-4, with unresolved D. Deletions cut 1 base from V and 0 bases from J, with 13 bases between. Germline V gives CDR1 SGHDN, CDR2 FVKESK. This CDR3 is 17 amino acids long. CDR3 bases: TGTGCCAGCAGCCAAGGGTTAACTCCACTAGCCAAAAACATTCAGTACTTC. It yields the protein CASSQGLTPLAKNIQYF.

This sequence joins TRBV30 and TRBJ2-7; D is perhaps TRBD2 (6 bases). Germline-derived CDR1 and CDR2 are GTSNPN and SVGIG (reference sequence). The CDR3 covers 13 residues. Trimming pared 5 bases from V and 4 bases from J, leaving 15 bases between. CDR3 nucleotide sequence: TGTGCCTGGTCTGGAGGGAGTGGGTACGAGCAGTACTTC. The encoded protein is CAWSGGSGYEQYF.

This CDR3 reads CASRRDRTSTDTQYF. The CDR3 region has the DNA TGTGCCAGCAGGAGAGACAGGACTAGCACAGATACGCAGTATTTT. The V call is TRBV2, the J call TRBJ2-3; D possibly corresponds to TRBD1 (6 bases). This CDR3 contains 15 residues. V lost 6 bases, J lost 0 bases, and 13 bases lay in between. From germline, CDR1 is SNHLY and CDR2 FYNNEI.

This clone turned up a few times. V gene TRBV7-9 combines with J gene TRBJ1-2; no reliable D call. The CDR3 is 13 residues long. V lost 5 bases, J lost 6 bases, and 13 bases lay in between. Germline V gene lookup returns CDR1 SEHNR and CDR2 FQNEAQ (reference sequence). The CDR3 DNA reads TGTGCCAGCAGCGTTGAACCGCAGGATGGCTACACCTTC. This gives the protein CASSVEPQDGYTF.

This chain links TRBV6-5 with TRBJ2-2; TRBD1 agrees at 8 bases. V trimming: 5 bases; J trimming: 4 bases; junction bases outside the gene matches: 6. CDR1 MNHEY and CDR2 SVGAGI come from the germline V gene. The CDR3 has 15 residues. CDR3 in amino acids: CASSRTGQGTGELFF. In DNA, the CDR3 is TGTGCCAGCAGTAGGACAGGGCAGGGCACCGGGGAGCTGTTTTTT.

This chain uses TRBV4-2 with TRBJ2-1, with TRBD2 matching over 7 bases. CDR1 LGHNA and CDR2 YNFKEQ come from the germline V gene. Trimming cost V 4 bases and J 4 bases; bases outside gene matches: 7. CDR3 length: 15 amino acids. The CDR3 loop reads CASSREGGTYNEQFF. The CDR3 coding sequence is TGTGCCAGCAGCCGGGAGGGCGGGACTTACAATGAGCAGTTCTTC.

This clone was counted a few times. CDR3 protein: CASSFSGRYSGELFF. The CDR3 region has the DNA TGTGCCAGCAGCTTTAGCGGGAGGTACTCCGGGGAGCTGTTTTTT. This rearrangement joins TRBV7-9 to TRBJ2-2, with TRBD2 matching 10 bases. The CDR3 has 15 amino acids. V lost 3 bases to trimming and J lost 6 bases; unmatched junction nucleotides: 4. Germline-derived CDR1 and CDR2 are SEHNR and FQNEAQ (reference sequence).

V is TRBV2 and J is TRBJ2-2, with 12 nucleotides matching TRBD2. The ends lost 8 bases at V and 7 bases at J; junction bases unmatched: 8. The germline V gene encodes CDR1 SNHLY and CDR2 FYNNEI. The CDR3 loop spans 15 amino acids. As DNA, the CDR3 is TGTGCCAGCGAAACTAGCGGGAGGACGGGCGGGGAGCTGTTTTTT. Protein product: CASETSGRTGGELFF.

The CDR3 is CASSLGRTRDETQYF. The CDR3 nucleotides read TGCGCCAGCAGCTTGGGGCGGACGAGGGATGAGACCCAGTACTTC. The chain recombines TRBV5-1 with TRBJ2-5; perhaps TRBD2 as D (5 bases). V was cut by 0 bases and J by 5 bases, with 14 bases left in between. Germline-derived CDR1 and CDR2 are SGHRS and YFSETQ. The CDR3 spans 15 residues.

This clone was found a few times. The DNA for the CDR3 is TGTGCCAGCAGGCCCATAGCGGGGCGCAACTACGAGCAGTACTTC. It is translated as CASRPIAGRNYEQYF. The rearrangement links TRBV5-6 to TRBJ2-7, with 8 bases matching TRBD2. Germline lookup yields CDR1 SGHDT and CDR2 YYEEEE. This CDR3 has 15 amino acids. V gave up 5 bases and J gave up 3 bases; unmatched junction bases: 10.

This clone has more than one count but fewer than ten. The V and J genes are TRBV9 and TRBJ2-7; 9 nucleotides agree with TRBD2. The CDR3 has 14 amino acids. Germline V gene lookup returns CDR1 SGDLS and CDR2 YYNGEE. Trimming cost V 0 bases and J 6 bases; bases outside gene matches: 4. The CDR3, as DNA: TGTGCCAGCAGCGTAGCATTAGCGGGAGCCGAGCAGTACTTC. Its protein product is CASSVALAGAEQYF.

This clone has only a few counts. J is TRBJ1-1 and V is TRBV28; 8 nucleotides agree with TRBD1. There are 14 residues in the CDR3. The trim removed 8 bases at V and 8 bases at J, leaving 13 bases unmatched. Per germline, CDR1 MDHEN and CDR2 SYDVKM. The CDR3 DNA reads as TGTGCCAGCCAGACAGGGGCCCTGTCTGAGGAAGCTTTCTTT. This translates into CASQTGALSEEAFF.

This clone was recorded a few times. This chain uses TRBV5-4 with TRBJ2-3; no clear D gene. This CDR3 region has 16 residues. Germline-derived CDR1 and CDR2 are SGHNT and YYREEE (reference sequence). Trimming shortened V by 1 base and J by 4 bases, and 16 bases separated the two germline ends. In DNA form, the CDR3 reads TGTGCCAGCAGCTTGAAACTACTCGGAGTTCCAGATACGCAGTATTTT. It translates to CASSLKLLGVPDTQYF.